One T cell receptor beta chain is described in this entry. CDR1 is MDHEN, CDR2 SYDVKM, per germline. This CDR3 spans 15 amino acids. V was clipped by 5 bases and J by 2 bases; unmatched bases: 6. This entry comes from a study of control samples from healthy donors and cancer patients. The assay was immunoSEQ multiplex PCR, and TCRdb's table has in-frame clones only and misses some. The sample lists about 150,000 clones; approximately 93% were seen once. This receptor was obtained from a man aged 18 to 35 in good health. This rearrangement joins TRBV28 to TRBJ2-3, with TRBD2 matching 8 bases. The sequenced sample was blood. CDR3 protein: CASSPTSGNTDTQYF. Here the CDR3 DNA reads TGTGCCAGCAGTCCCACTAGCGGCAACACAGATACGCAGTATTTT.